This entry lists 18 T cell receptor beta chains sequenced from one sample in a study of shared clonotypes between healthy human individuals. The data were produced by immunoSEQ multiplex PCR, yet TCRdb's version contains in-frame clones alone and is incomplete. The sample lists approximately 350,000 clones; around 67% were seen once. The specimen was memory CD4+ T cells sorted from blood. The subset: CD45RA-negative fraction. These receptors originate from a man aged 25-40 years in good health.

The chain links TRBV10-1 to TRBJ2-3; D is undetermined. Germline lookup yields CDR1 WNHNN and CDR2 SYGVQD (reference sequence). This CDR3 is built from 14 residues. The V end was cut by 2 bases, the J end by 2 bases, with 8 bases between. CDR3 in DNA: TGCGCCAGCAGTGAGCGGCCGTCCACAGATACGCAGTATTTT. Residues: CASSERPSTDTQYF.

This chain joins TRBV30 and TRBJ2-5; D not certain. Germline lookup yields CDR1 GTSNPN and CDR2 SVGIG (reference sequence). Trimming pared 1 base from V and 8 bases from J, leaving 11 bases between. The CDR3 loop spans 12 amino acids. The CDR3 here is CAWSEPARTQYF. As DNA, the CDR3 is TGTGCCTGGAGTGAACCGGCGAGAACCCAGTACTTC.

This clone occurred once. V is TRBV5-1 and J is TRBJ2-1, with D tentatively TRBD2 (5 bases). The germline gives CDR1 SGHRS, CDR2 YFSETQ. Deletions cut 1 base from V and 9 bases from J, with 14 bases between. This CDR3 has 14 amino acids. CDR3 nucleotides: TGCGCCAGCAGCTTGCTAGCTCTTGCTGGTGAGCAGTTCTTC. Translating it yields CASSLLALAGEQFF.

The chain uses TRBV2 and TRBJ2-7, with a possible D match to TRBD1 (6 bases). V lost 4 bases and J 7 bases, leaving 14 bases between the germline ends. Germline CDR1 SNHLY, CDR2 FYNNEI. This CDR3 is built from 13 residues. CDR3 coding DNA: TGTGCCAGCAGTGGGTTACAGGGCGGGGAGCAGTACTTC. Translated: CASSGLQGGEQYF.

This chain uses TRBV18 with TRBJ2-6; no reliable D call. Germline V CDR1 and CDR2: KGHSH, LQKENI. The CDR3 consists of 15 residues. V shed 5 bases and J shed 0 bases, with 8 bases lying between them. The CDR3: CASSSRHSGANVLTF. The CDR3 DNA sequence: TGTGCCAGCTCATCGCGCCACTCTGGGGCCAACGTCCTGACTTTC.

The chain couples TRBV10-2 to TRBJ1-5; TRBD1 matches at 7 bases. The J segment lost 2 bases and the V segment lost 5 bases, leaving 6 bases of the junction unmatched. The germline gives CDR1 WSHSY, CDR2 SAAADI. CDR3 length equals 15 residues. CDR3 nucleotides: TGCGCCAGCAGTCGGGACAGCCGAGGCAATCAGCCCCAGCATTTT. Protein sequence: CASSRDSRGNQPQHF.

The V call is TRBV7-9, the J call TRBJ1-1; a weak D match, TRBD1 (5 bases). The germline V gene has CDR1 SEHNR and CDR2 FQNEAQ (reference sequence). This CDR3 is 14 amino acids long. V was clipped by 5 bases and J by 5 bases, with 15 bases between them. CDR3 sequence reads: CASSRRGSGTEAFF. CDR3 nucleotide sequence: TGTGCCAGCAGCCGAAGGGGTTCGGGGACTGAAGCTTTCTTT.

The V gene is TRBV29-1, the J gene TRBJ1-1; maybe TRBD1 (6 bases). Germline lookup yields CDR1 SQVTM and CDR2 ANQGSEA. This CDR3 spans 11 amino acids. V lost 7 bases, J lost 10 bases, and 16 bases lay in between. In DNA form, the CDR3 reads TGCAGCGCTTGGACAGATGGGGGAGCTTTCTTT. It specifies CSAWTDGGAFF.

The CDR3 DNA reads as TGTGCCGGTCAGGTCGCGGGCATCTACGAGCAGTACTTC. Its protein is CAGQVAGIYEQYF. V and J are TRBV30 and TRBJ2-7; D is perhaps TRBD2 (5 bases). There are 13 residues in the CDR3. Germline V gene sequence: CDR1 GTSNPN, CDR2 SVGIG (reference sequence). V gave up 8 bases and J gave up 3 bases, with 17 bases separating them.

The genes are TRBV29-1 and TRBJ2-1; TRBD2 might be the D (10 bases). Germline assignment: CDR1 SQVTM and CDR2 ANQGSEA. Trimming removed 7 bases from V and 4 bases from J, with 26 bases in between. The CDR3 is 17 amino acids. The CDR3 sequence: CSGTGTGSAGGYNEQFF. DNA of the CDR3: TGCAGCGGTACCGGGACAGGGTCAGCGGGAGGGTACAATGAGCAGTTCTTC.

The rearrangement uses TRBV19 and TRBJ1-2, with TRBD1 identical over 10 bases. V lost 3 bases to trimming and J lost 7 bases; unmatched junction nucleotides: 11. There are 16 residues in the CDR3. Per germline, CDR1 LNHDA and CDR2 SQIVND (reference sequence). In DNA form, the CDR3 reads TGTGCCAGTAGTATGGGACAGGGGATGATTTCTCCTGGCTACACCTTC. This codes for CASSMGQGMISPGYTF.

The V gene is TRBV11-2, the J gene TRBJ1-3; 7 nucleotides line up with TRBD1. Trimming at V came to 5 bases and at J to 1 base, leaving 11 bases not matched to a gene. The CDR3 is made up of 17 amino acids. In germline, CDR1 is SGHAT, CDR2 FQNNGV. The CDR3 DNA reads TGTGCCAGCAGCCTAAACCCGGGACAGCATTCTGGAAACACCATATATTTT. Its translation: CASSLNPGQHSGNTIYF.

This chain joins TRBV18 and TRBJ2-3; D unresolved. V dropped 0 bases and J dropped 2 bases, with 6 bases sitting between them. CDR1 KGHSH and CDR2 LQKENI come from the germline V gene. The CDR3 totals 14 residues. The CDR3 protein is CASSPPENTDTQYF. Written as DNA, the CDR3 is TGTGCCAGCTCACCACCGGAGAACACAGATACGCAGTATTTT.

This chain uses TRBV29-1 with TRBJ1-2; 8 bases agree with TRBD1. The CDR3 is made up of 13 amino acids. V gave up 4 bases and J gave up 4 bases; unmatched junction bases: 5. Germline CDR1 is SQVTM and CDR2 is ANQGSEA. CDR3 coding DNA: TGCAGCGTTGGGACAGGGCATGGCTATGGCTACACCTTC. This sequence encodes CSVGTGHGYGYTF.

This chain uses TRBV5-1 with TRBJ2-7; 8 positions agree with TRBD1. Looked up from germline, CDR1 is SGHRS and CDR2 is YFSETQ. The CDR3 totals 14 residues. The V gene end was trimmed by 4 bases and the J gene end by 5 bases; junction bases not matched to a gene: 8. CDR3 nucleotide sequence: TGCGCCAGCAGCAGAACGACAGGGGTCCACGAGCAGTACTTC. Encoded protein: CASSRTTGVHEQYF.

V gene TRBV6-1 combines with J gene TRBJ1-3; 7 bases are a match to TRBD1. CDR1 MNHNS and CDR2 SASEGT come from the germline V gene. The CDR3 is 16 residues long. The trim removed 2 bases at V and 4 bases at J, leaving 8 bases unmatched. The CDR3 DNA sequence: TGTGCCAGCAGTGAAACCCTGCAGGGGGGAGGAAACACCATATATTTT. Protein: CASSETLQGGGNTIYF.

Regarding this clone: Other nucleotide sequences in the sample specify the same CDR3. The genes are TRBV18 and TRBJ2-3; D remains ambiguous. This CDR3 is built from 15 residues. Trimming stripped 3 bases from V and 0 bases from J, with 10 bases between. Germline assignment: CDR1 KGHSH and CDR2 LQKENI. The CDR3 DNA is TGTGCCAGCTCACCCGTAGCTGGGAGCACAGATACGCAGTATTTT. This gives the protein CASSPVAGSTDTQYF.

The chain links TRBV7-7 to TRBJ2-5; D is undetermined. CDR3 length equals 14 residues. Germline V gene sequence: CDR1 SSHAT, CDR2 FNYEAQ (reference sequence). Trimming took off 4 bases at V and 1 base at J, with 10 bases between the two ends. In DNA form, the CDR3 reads TGTGCCAGCAGCTCCTCATCAACCCAAGAGACCCAGTACTTC. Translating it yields CASSSSSTQETQYF.